These 23 T cell receptor beta chains came from one sample sequenced in a study of a mutant IDH1 vaccine in newly diagnosed glioma. No cognate antigen is known for these TCRs. Time point here: week 23, last vaccination. With topical imiquimod, each dose of the vaccine consisted of 300 ug of mutant IDH1 20-mer peptide. The data were produced by immunoSEQ multiplex PCR, yet TCRdb's version contains in-frame clones alone and is incomplete. The sample contains approximately 70,000 clones, 84% of which appear only once. Sequencing was performed on PBMCs, taken from a glioma patient whose treatment included an IDH1 peptide vaccine. These TCRs come from a young man with glioma.

The rearrangement uses TRBV7-9 and TRBJ1-1; 8 bases fit TRBD1. V lost 5 bases and J lost 5; bases outside the gene matches: 4. In germline, CDR1 is SEHNR, CDR2 FQNEAQ (reference sequence). This CDR3 has 13 amino acids. CDR3 sequence: CASSRQGWTEAFF. CDR3 DNA sequence: TGTGCCAGCAGCCGACAGGGGTGGACTGAAGCTTTCTTT.

This clone has only a few counts. This sequence joins TRBV7-3 and TRBJ2-5; D may correspond to TRBD1 or TRBD2 (6 bases each). Germline V gene lookup returns CDR1 SGHTA and CDR2 FQGTGA. CDR3 size: 16 residues. Trimming pared 5 bases from V and 4 bases from J, leaving 20 bases between. CDR3 DNA: TGTGCCAGCAGCCCCAACCGGAGGGGGGCGGGAGAGACCCAGTACTTC. Protein sequence: CASSPNRRGAGETQYF.

The genes are TRBV4-3 and TRBJ1-2; 9 positions agree with TRBD1. The CDR3 is 15 amino acids. Germline values: CDR1 LGHNA, CDR2 YSLEER. Trimming took 3 bases from V and 2 from J; bases not matched to a gene: 4. CDR3 bases: TGCGCCAGCAGCCAGGAGACAGGGGGGAACTATGGCTACACCTTC. Amino acids: CASSQETGGNYGYTF.

The chain uses TRBV12-5 and TRBJ2-7, with D perhaps matching TRBD1 (6 bases). CDR3 size: 19 residues. Between the trimmed V and J ends, which lost 4 bases and 3 bases, there was a span of 28 bases. The germline gives CDR1 LGHNT, CDR2 FRNRAP. The CDR3 coding sequence is TGTGCTAGTGGTTCCCAACCAATCGAATCGGGACACGGACTCTACGAGCAGTACTTC. Protein product: CASGSQPIESGHGLYEQYF. Full variable domain (rest looked up from reference TRBV12-5 and TRBJ2-7): DARVTQTPRHKVTEMGQEVTMRCQPILGHNTVFWYRQTMMQGLELLAYFRNRAPLDDSGMPKDRFSAEMPDATLATLKIQPSEPRDSAVYFCASGSQPIESGHGLYEQYFGPGTRLTVT.

The V call is TRBV5-5, the J call TRBJ2-7, with D possibly being TRBD1 (6 bases). The CDR3 has 13 amino acids. Trimming left V 4 bases short and J 3 bases short, with 11 bases between. CDR1 and CDR2 (germline): SGHKS, YYEKEE (reference sequence). The CDR3 DNA follows: TGTGCCAGCAGCAGCTGGACAGTCTACGAGCAGTACTTC. It specifies CASSSWTVYEQYF. Full variable domain (rest looked up from reference TRBV5-5 and TRBJ2-7): DAGVTQSPTHLIKTRGQQVTLRCSPISGHKSVSWYQQVLGQGPQFIFQYYEKEERGRGNFPDRFSARQFPNYSSELNVNALLLGDSALYLCASSSWTVYEQYFGPGTRLTVT.

This clone was seen more than once but under ten times. The chain couples TRBV6-1 to TRBJ1-1, with TRBD1 as a possible D gene (6 bases). V lost 0 bases and J lost 2, with 13 bases in between. The germline V gene has CDR1 MNHNS and CDR2 SASEGT. The CDR3 consists of 16 residues. CDR3 sequence reads: CASSEAYGGLNTEAFF. For the CDR3, the DNA is TGTGCCAGCAGTGAAGCGTACGGGGGCCTTAACACTGAAGCTTTCTTT.

This chain connects TRBV7-9 to TRBJ2-2, with D unclear. V lost 6 bases and J lost 7, with 15 bases in between. There are 14 residues in the CDR3. Germline V gene lookup returns CDR1 SEHNR and CDR2 FQNEAQ (reference sequence). CDR3 nucleotide sequence: TGTGCCAGCAGTTTGGTACAAGGAGTCGGGGAGCTGTTTTTT. As protein: CASSLVQGVGELFF.

The chain carries TRBV7-9 and TRBJ1-1, with 7 bases matching TRBD1. The CDR3 is 14 residues long. J gave up 0 bases and V 6 bases, and 4 bases lay outside the gene matches. Germline V gives CDR1 SEHNR, CDR2 FQNEAQ (reference sequence). The chain's CDR3 is CASRSGQMNTEAFF. As DNA, the CDR3 is TGTGCCAGCAGATCGGGACAGATGAACACTGAAGCTTTCTTT.

In this sample, this clone turned up a few times. The chain combines TRBV19 with TRBJ1-2; D perhaps matches TRBD1 (5 bases). CDR1 and CDR2 from the germline V gene are LNHDA and SQIVND (reference sequence). The CDR3 contains 13 residues. Trimming removed 11 bases at V and 5 bases at J, with 18 bases between. CDR3: CASTDARAYGYTF. CDR3 nucleotides: TGTGCCTCTACGGATGCCAGGGCATATGGCTACACCTTC.

The J gene is TRBJ1-1, the V gene TRBV5-8, with a weak D call TRBD1 (5 bases). This CDR3 spans 14 amino acids. In germline, CDR1 is SGHTS, CDR2 YDEGEE. Deletions cut 4 bases from V and 1 base from J, with 11 bases between. CDR3 DNA: TGTGCCAGCAGCACCCGGCAGGGGAACACTGAAGCTTTCTTT. This codes for CASSTRQGNTEAFF.

The rearrangement uses TRBV5-6 and TRBJ2-7; 8 bases line up with TRBD1. The CDR3 covers 15 residues. With V trimmed by 0 bases and J by 0 bases, 2 bases remained unmatched. Per germline, CDR1 SGHDT and CDR2 YYEEEE. CDR3 in amino acids: CASSLEGTGSYEQYF. CDR3 bases: TGTGCCAGCAGCTTGGAGGGGACAGGCTCCTACGAGCAGTACTTC.

The gene calls are TRBV7-2 and TRBJ2-7; 11 nucleotides agree with TRBD1. Germline CDR1 is SGHTA and CDR2 is FQGNSA. After removal of 5 bases from V and 8 bases from J, the junction contained 11 bases not matched to a gene. The CDR3 has 15 amino acids. CDR3 in DNA: TGTGCCAGCAGCCCCACTTGGACAGGGGGCTCAAAGCAGTACTTC. Amino acid sequence: CASSPTWTGGSKQYF.

This rearrangement joins TRBV6-5 to TRBJ2-6, with D perhaps TRBD2 (5 bases). CDR3 length: 15 amino acids. The germline V and J ends were trimmed by 10 bases and 0 bases, with 13 bases remaining between them. Per the germline V gene, CDR1 is MNHEY and CDR2 is SVGAGI. CDR3 sequence: CAIGEGYSGANVLTF. CDR3 DNA sequence: TGTGCCATTGGTGAGGGTTACTCTGGGGCCAACGTCCTGACTTTC.

The chain is built from TRBV27 and TRBJ1-5, with 9 bases identical to TRBD1. J was trimmed by 3 bases and V by 4 bases; bases with no gene match: 10. This CDR3 contains 17 residues. Germline V CDR1 and CDR2: MNHEY, SMNVEV (reference sequence). CDR3 protein: CASSSAGTGLPNQPQHF. CDR3 coding DNA: TGTGCCAGCAGTTCCGCCGGGACAGGGCTCCCCAATCAGCCCCAGCATTTT.

The chain uses TRBV27 and TRBJ2-2; weak D call: TRBD1 (7 bases). Trimming removed 7 bases at V and 5 bases at J, with 17 bases between. The CDR3 consists of 15 residues. Germline V CDR1 and CDR2: MNHEY, SMNVEV (reference sequence). The CDR3 sequence: CASTGGTEVTGELFF. The CDR3 bases are TGTGCCAGCACCGGAGGGACAGAAGTGACCGGGGAGCTGTTTTTT.

The chain employs TRBV5-5 and TRBJ2-7, with D perhaps TRBD2 (6 bases). V shed 1 base and J shed 0 bases, with 14 bases lying between them. This CDR3 spans 16 amino acids. Germline assignment: CDR1 SGHKS and CDR2 YYEKEE (reference sequence). Here the CDR3 reads CASSLWGLASSYEQYF. CDR3 bases: TGTGCCAGCAGCTTGTGGGGACTCGCTTCCTCCTACGAGCAGTACTTC.

This clone appeared once. The chain couples TRBV2 to TRBJ2-4; D is possibly TRBD1 (5 bases). Trimming took 10 bases from V and 0 from J, leaving 13 bases between them. Germline assignment: CDR1 SNHLY and CDR2 FYNNEI. The CDR3 totals 14 residues. The CDR3 sequence: CAIRGGLAKNIQYF. For the CDR3, the DNA is TGTGCCATAAGGGGCGGTCTAGCCAAAAACATTCAGTACTTC.

J is TRBJ1-5 and V is TRBV18; TRBD1 matches 7 bases. This CDR3 has 13 amino acids. The V and J ends lost 6 bases and 8 bases, in that order; junction bases with no gene match: 7. CDR1 is KGHSH, CDR2 LQKENI, per germline. The CDR3 DNA is TGTGCCAGCTCCTCAGGGCAGGGGGAGCCCCAGCATTTT. Translated: CASSSGQGEPQHF.

The chain employs TRBV27 and TRBJ2-2; D not resolved. The germline V gene has CDR1 MNHEY and CDR2 SMNVEV (reference sequence). The CDR3 extends over 15 amino acids. Trimming shortened V by 2 bases and J by 2 bases, and 9 bases separated the two germline ends. The chain's CDR3 is CASSLVTPNTGELFF. CDR3 nucleotides: TGTGCCAGCAGTTTAGTGACGCCTAACACCGGGGAGCTGTTTTTT.

The rearrangement uses TRBV7-6 and TRBJ2-7, with D possibly called TRBD1 or TRBD2 (7 bases each). V shed 5 bases and J shed 3 bases, with 17 bases lying between them. This CDR3 is 15 amino acids long. CDR1 is SGHVS, CDR2 FNYEAQ, per germline. Here the CDR3 reads CASSPAGDSHYEQYF. The CDR3 coding sequence is TGTGCCAGCAGCCCTGCGGGGGACAGTCACTACGAGCAGTACTTC.

V is TRBV4-3 and J is TRBJ2-7; 8 bases map to TRBD1. V shed 4 bases and J 7 bases; nucleotides not matched to a gene: 6. The CDR3 consists of 13 residues. Germline-derived CDR1 and CDR2 are LGHNA and YSLEER. The CDR3 coding sequence is TGCGCCAGCAGCCTAGACAGGGGAGGAGAGCAGTACTTC. It is translated as CASSLDRGGEQYF.

This sequence joins TRBV6-5 and TRBJ2-7; TRBD1 might be the D (6 bases). Germline values: CDR1 MNHEY, CDR2 SVGAGI. The length of the CDR3 is 16 residues. V was cut by 2 bases and J by 2 bases, with 16 bases left in between. CDR3 sequence reads: CASSYGSSGATYEQYF. The DNA of the CDR3 is TGTGCCAGCAGTTACGGGTCGTCAGGGGCAACCTACGAGCAGTACTTC.

This clone has a single count. The chain uses TRBV5-4 and TRBJ2-5; 14 bases line up with TRBD2. The CDR3 has 16 residues. Per the germline V gene, CDR1 is SGHNT and CDR2 is YYREEE (reference sequence). V lost 4 bases, J lost 1 base, and 3 bases stayed unmatched. The CDR3 DNA is TGTGCCAGCAGCCCAGGACTAGCGGGGGGCCAAGAGACCCAGTACTTC. The encoded protein is CASSPGLAGGQETQYF.